This TCR beta chain originates from a study of HIV-infected children after antiretroviral therapy interruption. Study findings and constraints: By the end of treatment interruption, naive CD4+ clonality (Gini) increased.

Germline V CDR1 and CDR2: SQVTM, ANQGSEA. V lost 6 bases and J lost 8, with 8 bases in between. The CDR3 is 10 amino acids. Unique molecular identifiers were included in an RNA-based 3' RACE TCR library. Each CDR3 protein gets one entry after TCRdb re-called the 3' RACE reads with MiXCR. Of about 46,000 distinct CDR3 sequences detected, roughly 4.5% appear once; the ten largest clones hold almost 0.7%. Treatment of the sample: PENTA 11 planned treatment interruption arm or continuous ART arm. Naive CD4+ CD45RA+ CD45RO- T cells were FACS-sorted from thawed PBMCs. To note about this clonotype: Its antigen is undetermined.

V is TRBV29-1 and J is TRBJ1-5; D is uncertain. This receptor was taken from a pool of human donors with HIV. The material sequenced was CD45RA+ CD4+ T cells from PBMCs, pooled from several time points, taken from a donor given antiretroviral therapy, either interrupted or continuous. Stated subset: naive CD4+ CD45RA+ CD45RO- T cells. The CDR3 is CSVSGKPQHF. The CDR3 bases are TGCAGCGTGAGTGGGAAGCCCCAGCATTTT. Variable domain in full (rest from reference TRBV29-1 and TRBJ1-5): SAVISQKPSRDICQRGTSLTIQCQVDSQVTMMFWYRQQPGQSLTLIATANQGSEATYESGFVIDKFPISRPNLTFSTLTVSNMSPEDSSIYLCSVSGKPQHFGDGTRLSIL.